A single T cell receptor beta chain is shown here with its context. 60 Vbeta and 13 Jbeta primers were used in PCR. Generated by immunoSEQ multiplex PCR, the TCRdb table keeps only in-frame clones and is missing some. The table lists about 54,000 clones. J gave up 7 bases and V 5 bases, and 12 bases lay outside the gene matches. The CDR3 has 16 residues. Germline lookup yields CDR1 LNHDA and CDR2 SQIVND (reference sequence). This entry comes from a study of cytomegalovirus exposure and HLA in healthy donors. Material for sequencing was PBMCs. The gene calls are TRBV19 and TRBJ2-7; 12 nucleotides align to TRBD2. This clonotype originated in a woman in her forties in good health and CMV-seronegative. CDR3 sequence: CASSPRLAGGPGEQYF. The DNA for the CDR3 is TGTGCCAGTAGTCCGCGTCTAGCGGGAGGGCCGGGTGAGCAGTACTTC.